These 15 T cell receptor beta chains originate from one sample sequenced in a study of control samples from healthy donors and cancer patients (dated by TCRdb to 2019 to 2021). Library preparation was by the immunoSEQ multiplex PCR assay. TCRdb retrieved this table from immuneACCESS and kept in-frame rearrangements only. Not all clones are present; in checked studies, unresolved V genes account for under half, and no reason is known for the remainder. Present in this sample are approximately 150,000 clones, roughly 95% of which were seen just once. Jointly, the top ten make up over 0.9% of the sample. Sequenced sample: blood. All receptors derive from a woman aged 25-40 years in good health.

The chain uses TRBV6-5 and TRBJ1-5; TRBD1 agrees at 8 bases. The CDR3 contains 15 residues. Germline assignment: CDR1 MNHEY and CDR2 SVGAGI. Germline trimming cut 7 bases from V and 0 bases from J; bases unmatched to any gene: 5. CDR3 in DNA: TGTGCCAGCAAGGGACAGGCGAATAGCAATCAGCCCCAGCATTTT. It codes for CASKGQANSNQPQHF.

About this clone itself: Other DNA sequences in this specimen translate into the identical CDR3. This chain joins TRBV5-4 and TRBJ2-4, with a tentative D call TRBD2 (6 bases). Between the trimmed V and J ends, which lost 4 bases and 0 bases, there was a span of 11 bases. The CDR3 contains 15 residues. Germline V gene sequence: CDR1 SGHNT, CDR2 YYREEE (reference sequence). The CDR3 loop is CASSRWGLAKNIQYF. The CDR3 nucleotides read TGTGCCAGCAGCCGGTGGGGACTAGCCAAAAACATTCAGTACTTC.

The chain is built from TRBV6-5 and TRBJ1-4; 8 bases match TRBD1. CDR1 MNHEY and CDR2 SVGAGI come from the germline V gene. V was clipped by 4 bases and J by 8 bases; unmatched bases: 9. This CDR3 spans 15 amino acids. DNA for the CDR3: TGTGCCAGCAGTTCCACAGGGGGATCGGGCGAAAAACTGTTTTTT. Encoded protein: CASSSTGGSGEKLFF.

CDR3 DNA sequence: TGTGCCAGCAGTTACGGGACAGGCTCTGGAAACACCATATATTTT. Its translation is CASSYGTGSGNTIYF. This chain links TRBV6-5 with TRBJ1-3; TRBD1 aligns across 8 bases. Germline lookup yields CDR1 MNHEY and CDR2 SVGAGI. The junction had 0 bases not matched to a gene; V was cut back by 2 bases and J by 0 bases. The CDR3 is 15 residues long.

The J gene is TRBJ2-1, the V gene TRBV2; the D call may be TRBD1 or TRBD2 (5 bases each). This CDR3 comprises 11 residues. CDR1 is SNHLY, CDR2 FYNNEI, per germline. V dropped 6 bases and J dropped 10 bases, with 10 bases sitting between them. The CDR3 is CASRGPGEQFF. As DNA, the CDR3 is TGTGCCAGCAGGGGGCCGGGAGAGCAGTTCTTC.

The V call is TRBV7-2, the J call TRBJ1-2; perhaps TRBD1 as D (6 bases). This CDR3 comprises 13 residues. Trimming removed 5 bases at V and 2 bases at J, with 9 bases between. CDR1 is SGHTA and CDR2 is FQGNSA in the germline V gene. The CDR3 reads CASSTDRNYGYTF. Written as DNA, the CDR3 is TGTGCCAGCAGCACAGACAGGAACTATGGCTACACCTTC.

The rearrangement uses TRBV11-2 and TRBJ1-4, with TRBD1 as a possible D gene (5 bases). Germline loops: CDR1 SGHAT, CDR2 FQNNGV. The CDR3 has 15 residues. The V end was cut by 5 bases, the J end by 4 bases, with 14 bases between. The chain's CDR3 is CASSPAGLLNEKLFF. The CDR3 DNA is TGTGCCAGCAGCCCGGCGGGACTCCTTAATGAAAAACTGTTTTTT.

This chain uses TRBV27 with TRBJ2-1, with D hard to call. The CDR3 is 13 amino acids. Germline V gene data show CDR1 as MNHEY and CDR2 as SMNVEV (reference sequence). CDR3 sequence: CATKRSSYNEQFF. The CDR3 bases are TGTGCTACTAAGCGTAGCTCCTACAATGAGCAGTTCTTC.

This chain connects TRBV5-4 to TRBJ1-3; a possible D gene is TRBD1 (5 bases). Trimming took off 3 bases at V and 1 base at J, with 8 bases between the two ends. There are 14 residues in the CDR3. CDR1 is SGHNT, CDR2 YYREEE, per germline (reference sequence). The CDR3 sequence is CASSSPGSGNTIYF. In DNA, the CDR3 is TGTGCCAGCAGCTCCCCAGGGTCTGGAAACACCATATATTTT.

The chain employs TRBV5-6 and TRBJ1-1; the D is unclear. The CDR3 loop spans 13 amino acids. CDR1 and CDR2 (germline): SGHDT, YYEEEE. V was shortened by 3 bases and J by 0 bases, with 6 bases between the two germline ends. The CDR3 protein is CASSSWLNTEAFF. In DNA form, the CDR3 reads TGTGCCAGCAGCTCATGGCTGAACACTGAAGCTTTCTTT.

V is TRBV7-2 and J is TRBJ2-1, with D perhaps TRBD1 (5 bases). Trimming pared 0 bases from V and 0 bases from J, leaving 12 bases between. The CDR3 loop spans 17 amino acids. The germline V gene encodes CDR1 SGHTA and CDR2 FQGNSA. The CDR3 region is CASSLAPRVASYNEQFF. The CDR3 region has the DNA TGTGCCAGCAGCTTAGCTCCCAGGGTAGCCTCCTACAATGAGCAGTTCTTC. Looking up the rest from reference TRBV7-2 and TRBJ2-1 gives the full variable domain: GAGVSQSPSNKVTEKGKDVELRCDPISGHTALYWYRQSLGQGLEFLIYFQGNSAPDKSGLPSDRFSAERTGGSVSTLTIQRTQQEDSAVYLCASSLAPRVASYNEQFFGPGTRLTVL.

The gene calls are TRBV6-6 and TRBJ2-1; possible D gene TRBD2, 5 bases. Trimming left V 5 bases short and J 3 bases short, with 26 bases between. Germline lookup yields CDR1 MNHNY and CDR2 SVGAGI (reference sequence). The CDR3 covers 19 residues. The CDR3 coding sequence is TGTGCCAGCAGTCGGCCAGCTAGCCTCCGCAACCCTCTCTACAATGAGCAGTTCTTC. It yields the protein CASSRPASLRNPLYNEQFF.

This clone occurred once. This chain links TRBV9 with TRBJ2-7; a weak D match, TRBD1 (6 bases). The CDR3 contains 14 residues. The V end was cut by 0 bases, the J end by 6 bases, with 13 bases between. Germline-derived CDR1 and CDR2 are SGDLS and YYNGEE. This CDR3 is CASSVDTTRGEQYF. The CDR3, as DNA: TGTGCCAGCAGCGTAGATACTACCAGGGGCGAGCAGTACTTC.

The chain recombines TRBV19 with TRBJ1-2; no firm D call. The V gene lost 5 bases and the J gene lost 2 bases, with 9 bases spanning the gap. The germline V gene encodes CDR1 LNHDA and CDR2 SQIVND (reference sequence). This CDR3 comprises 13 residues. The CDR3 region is CASSYQINYGYTF. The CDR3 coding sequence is TGTGCCAGTAGTTACCAGATCAACTATGGCTACACCTTC.

The CDR3 spells CASSLTGTGGMDEQYF. The CDR3, as DNA: TGTGCCAGCTCACTCACCGGGACAGGGGGCATGGACGAGCAGTACTTC. V usage is TRBV18 and J usage is TRBJ2-7; 12 bases map to TRBD1. Trimming at V came to 4 bases and at J to 5 bases, leaving 9 bases not matched to a gene. The CDR3 has 16 residues. Germline CDR1 KGHSH, CDR2 LQKENI.